This TCR beta chain was captured by sequencing in a study of beta chain features in type 1 diabetes. At the level of the study: The study found patients and healthy donors alike in age, gender and cell yields. Findings of the study overall: Comparison showed that naive, central memory and Treg TCRB repertoires appeared more similar among patients than among healthy donors. HLA influence on TCRB rearrangement stayed unresolved here.

This CDR3 has 12 amino acids. V was pared by 3 bases and J by 5 bases, with 10 bases between. Looked up from germline, CDR1 is GTSNPN and CDR2 is SVGIG (reference sequence). With regard to this clone: Its antigen remains unidentified.

The collection from each donor was one heparinised blood draw averaging roughly 100 mL. Of the isolated RNA, all was reverse transcribed, and so the sequenced material was expressed TCRB transcripts. TCRdb keeps only in-frame clones here, not all; method: immunoSEQ multiplex PCR. Found here are 350,000 to 450,000 clones, approximately 15% of them singletons; the top ten hold approximately 0.02%. This sequence joins TRBV30 and TRBJ2-5, with D possibly matching TRBD2 (5 bases). Sequencing used naive CD4+ T cells from blood. The clonotype was recovered from a woman between 18 and 29 years old in good health. Here the CDR3 DNA reads TGTGCCTGGAGCTTCATAGCGGAGACCCAGTACTTC. Its protein is CAWSFIAETQYF.